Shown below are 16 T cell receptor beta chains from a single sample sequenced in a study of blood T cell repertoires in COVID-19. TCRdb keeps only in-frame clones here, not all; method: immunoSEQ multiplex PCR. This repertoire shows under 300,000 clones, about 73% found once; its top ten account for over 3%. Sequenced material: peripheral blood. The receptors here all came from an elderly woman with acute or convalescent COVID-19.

CDR3 amino acids: CASSGQVNDYGYTF. CDR3 DNA sequence: TGTGCCAGTAGTGGACAGGTCAATGACTATGGCTACACCTTC. The V call is TRBV19, the J call TRBJ1-2, with TRBD1 identical over 7 bases. V was clipped by 5 bases and J by 3 bases; unmatched bases: 6. This CDR3 spans 14 amino acids. The germline V gene encodes CDR1 LNHDA and CDR2 SQIVND (reference sequence).

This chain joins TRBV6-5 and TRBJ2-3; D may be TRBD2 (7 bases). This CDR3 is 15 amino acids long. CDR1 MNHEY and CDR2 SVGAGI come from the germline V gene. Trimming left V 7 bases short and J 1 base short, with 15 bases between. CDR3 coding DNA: TGTGCCAGCACCGAAACGCGGGGGCGCACAGATACGCAGTATTTT. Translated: CASTETRGRTDTQYF.

For the CDR3, the DNA is TGTGCCACCAGTGACCCTGGACAGGGAGGAGAGACCCAGTACTTC. Translated, it gives CATSDPGQGGETQYF. V is TRBV24-1 and J is TRBJ2-5, with 8 bases lining up with TRBD1. J lost 4 bases, V lost 4 bases, and 7 bases had no gene match. Germline-derived CDR1 and CDR2 are KGHDR and SFDVKD. The CDR3 extends over 15 amino acids.

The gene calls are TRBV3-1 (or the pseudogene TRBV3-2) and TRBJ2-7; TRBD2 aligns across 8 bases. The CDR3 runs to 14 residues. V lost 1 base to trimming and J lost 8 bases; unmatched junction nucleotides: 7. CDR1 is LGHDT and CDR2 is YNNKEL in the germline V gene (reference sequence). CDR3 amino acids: CASSQGTSSSKQYF. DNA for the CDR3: TGTGCCAGCAGCCAAGGGACTAGCTCCTCAAAGCAGTACTTC.

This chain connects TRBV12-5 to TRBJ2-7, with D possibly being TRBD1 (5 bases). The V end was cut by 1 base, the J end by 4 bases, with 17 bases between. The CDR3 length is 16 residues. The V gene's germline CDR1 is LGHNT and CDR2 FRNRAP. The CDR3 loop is CASGLGGRELSYEQYF. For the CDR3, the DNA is TGTGCTAGTGGTTTGGGGGGCAGGGAATTGAGTTACGAGCAGTACTTC.

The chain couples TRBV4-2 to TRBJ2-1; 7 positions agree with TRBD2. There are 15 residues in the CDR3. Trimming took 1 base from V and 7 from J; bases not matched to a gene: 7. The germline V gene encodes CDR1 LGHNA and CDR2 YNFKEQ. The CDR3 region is CASSQVRTRANEQFF. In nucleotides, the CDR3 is TGTGCCAGCAGCCAAGTCCGGACTAGGGCTAATGAGCAGTTCTTC.

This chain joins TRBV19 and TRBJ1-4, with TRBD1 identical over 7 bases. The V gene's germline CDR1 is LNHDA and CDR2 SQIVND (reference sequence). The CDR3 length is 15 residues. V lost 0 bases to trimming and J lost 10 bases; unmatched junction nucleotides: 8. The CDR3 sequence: CASSIEIGGGGKLFF. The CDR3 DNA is TGTGCCAGTAGTATAGAGATAGGGGGCGGAGGAAAACTGTTTTTT.

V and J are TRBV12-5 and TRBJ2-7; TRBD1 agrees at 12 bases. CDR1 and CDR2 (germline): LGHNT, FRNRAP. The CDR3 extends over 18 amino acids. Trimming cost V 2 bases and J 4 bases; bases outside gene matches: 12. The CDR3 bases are TGTGCTAGTGGTTTGATCCTCGCCGGGACAGGGGGCTTGTACGAGCAGTACTTC. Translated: CASGLILAGTGGLYEQYF.

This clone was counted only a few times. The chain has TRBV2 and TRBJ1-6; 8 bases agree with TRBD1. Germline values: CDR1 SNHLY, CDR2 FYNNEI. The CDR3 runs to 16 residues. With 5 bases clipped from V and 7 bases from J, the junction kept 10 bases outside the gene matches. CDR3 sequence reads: CASSYLGQGRNSPLHF. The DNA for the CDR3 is TGTGCCAGCAGTTATCTTGGACAGGGTAGAAATTCACCCCTCCACTTT. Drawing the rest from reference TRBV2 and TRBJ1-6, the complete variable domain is EPEVTQTPSHQVTQMGQEVILRCVPISNHLYFYWYRQILGQKVEFLVSFYNNEISEKSEIFDDQFSVERPDGSNFTLKIRSTKLEDSAMYFCASSYLGQGRNSPLHFGNGTRLTVT.

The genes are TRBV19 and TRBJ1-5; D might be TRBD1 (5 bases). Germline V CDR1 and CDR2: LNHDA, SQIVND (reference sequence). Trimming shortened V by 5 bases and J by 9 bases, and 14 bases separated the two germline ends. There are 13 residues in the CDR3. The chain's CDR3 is CASSPQGGGPQHF. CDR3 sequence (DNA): TGTGCCAGTAGTCCCCAGGGCGGTGGGCCCCAGCATTTT.

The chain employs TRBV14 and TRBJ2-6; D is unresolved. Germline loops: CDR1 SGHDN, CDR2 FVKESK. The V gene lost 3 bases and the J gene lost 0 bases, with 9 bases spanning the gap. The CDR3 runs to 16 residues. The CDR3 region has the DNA TGTGCCAGCAGCCAGCTAAAGTTCTCTGGGGCCAACGTCCTGACTTTC. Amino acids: CASSQLKFSGANVLTF.

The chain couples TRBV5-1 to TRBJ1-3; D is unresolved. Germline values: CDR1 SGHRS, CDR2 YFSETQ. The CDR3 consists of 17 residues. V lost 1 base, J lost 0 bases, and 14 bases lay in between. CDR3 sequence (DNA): TGCGCCAGCAGCTTGAATTTGGGCAGAACCTCTGGAAACACCATATATTTT. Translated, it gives CASSLNLGRTSGNTIYF.

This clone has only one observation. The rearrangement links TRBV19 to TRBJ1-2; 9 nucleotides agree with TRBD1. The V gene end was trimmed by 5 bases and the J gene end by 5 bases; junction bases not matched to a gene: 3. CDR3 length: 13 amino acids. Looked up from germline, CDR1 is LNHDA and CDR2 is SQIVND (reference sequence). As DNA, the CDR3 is TGTGCCAGTAGTGAGGGACAGGGATATGGCTACACCTTC. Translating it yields CASSEGQGYGYTF.

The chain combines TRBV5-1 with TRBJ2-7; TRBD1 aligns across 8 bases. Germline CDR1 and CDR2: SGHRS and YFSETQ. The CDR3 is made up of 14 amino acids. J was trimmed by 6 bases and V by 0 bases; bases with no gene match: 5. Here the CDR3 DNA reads TGCGCCAGCAGCTTGGTATTCAGGGGGCTCGAGCAGTACTTC. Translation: CASSLVFRGLEQYF.

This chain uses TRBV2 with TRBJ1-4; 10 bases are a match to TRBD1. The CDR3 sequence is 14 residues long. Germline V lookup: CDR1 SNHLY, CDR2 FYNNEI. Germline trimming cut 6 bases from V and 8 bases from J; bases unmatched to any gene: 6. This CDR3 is CASRRQGAMEKLFF. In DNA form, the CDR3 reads TGTGCCAGCAGAAGACAGGGGGCGATGGAAAAACTGTTTTTT.

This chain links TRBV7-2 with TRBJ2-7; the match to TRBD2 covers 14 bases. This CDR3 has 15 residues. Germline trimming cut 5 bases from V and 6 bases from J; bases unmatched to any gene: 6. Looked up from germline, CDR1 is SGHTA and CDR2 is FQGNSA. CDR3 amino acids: CASSLGTSGSGEQYF. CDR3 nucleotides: TGTGCCAGCAGCCTTGGGACTAGCGGGAGTGGCGAGCAGTACTTC.